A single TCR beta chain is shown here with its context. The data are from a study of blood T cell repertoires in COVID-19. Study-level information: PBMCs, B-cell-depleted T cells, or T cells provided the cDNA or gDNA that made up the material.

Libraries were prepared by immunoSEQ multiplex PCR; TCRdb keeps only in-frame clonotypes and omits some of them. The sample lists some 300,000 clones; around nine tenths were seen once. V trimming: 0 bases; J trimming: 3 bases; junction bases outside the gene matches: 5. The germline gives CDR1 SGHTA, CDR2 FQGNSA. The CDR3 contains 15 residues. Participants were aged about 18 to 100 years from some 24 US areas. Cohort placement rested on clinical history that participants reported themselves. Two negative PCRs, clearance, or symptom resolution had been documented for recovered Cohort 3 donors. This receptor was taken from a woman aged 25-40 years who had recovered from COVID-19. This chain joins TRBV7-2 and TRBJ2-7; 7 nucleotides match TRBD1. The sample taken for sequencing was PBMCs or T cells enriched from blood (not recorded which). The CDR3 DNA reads TGTGCCAGCAGCTTAGCGGGGACAGCAGACTACGAGCAGTACTTC. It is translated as CASSLAGTADYEQYF.